Listed below are T cell receptor beta chains from one sample, sequenced in a study of response to subunit inactivated influenza vaccine. TCRdb re-called the RT-PCR reads through MiXCR, storing one row per CDR3 protein. The sample shows about 700,000 distinct CDR3 sequences, over 11% of them seen only once. The specimen was PBMCs from blood, collected around 14 days before vaccination. These receptors were taken from a man aged 45-60 years who received an inactivated influenza vaccine. Both conserved end residues are part of each CDR3. A D gene is named only where the DNA matches it firmly. Rows may omit the clone size; those that give it use once, few, many or a size class.

clone_size: many; j_call: TRBJ1-5; d_call: TRBD1; v_call: TRBV12-3/TRBV12-4; cdr3_nt: TGTGCCAGCAGTTTAGGGTTGGGAGGGACAGGAGATCAGCCCCAGCATTTT; cdr3_aa: CASSLGLGGTGDQPQHF
clone_size: -; j_call: TRBJ2-7; d_call: -; v_call: TRBV7-2; cdr3_nt: TGTGCCAGCAGCTACCGCGGGGACGGAGAGCAGTACTTC; cdr3_aa: CASSYRGDGEQYF
clone_size: -; j_call: TRBJ2-2; d_call: -; v_call: TRBV25-1; cdr3_nt: TGTGCCAGCAGTGAGGTTGGCTCCGAGCGGACCGGGGAGCTGTTTTTT; cdr3_aa: CASSEVGSERTGELFF
clone_size: -; j_call: TRBJ1-1; d_call: TRBD1; v_call: TRBV20-1; cdr3_nt: TGCAGTGCTAGGGACAGGGGGTCACTTCAAGCTTTCTTT; cdr3_aa: CSARDRGSLQAFF
clone_size: -; j_call: TRBJ2-5; d_call: -; v_call: TRBV5-1; cdr3_nt: TGCGCCACCCAAGGGGATGTGAGAGAGACCCAGTACTTC; cdr3_aa: CATQGDVRETQYF
clone_size: -; j_call: TRBJ2-7; d_call: -; v_call: TRBV5-6; cdr3_nt: TGTGCCAGCAGCTTGGTGGAGGGGGCCCGACGGGACTACGAGCAGTACTTC; cdr3_aa: CASSLVEGARRDYEQYF
clone_size: few; j_call: TRBJ2-5; d_call: -; v_call: TRBV18; cdr3_nt: TGTGCCAGCTCACCCGCCAGAGCAGAGACCCAGTACTTC; cdr3_aa: CASSPARAETQYF
clone_size: few; j_call: TRBJ2-2; d_call: TRBD1; v_call: TRBV5-1; cdr3_nt: TGCGCCAGCAGCCCAGGACAGGGGGCAGGTGGGGAGCTGTTTTTT; cdr3_aa: CASSPGQGAGGELFF
clone_size: once; j_call: TRBJ2-1; d_call: -; v_call: TRBV7-2; cdr3_nt: TGTGCCAGCAGCCCACCCACGTACAATGAGCAGTTCTTC; cdr3_aa: CASSPPTYNEQFF
clone_size: -; j_call: TRBJ1-1; d_call: -; v_call: TRBV7-9; cdr3_nt: TGTGCCAGCAGCTCTCAGAGCTCCGAAGCTTTCTTT; cdr3_aa: CASSSQSSEAFF
clone_size: few; j_call: TRBJ1-4; d_call: TRBD1; v_call: TRBV7-6; cdr3_nt: TGTGCCAGCGGCGAGGACAGGGGTGAAAAACTGTTTTTT; cdr3_aa: CASGEDRGEKLFF
clone_size: few; j_call: TRBJ1-5; d_call: -; v_call: TRBV7-2; cdr3_nt: TGTGCCAGCAGCGTAACAGAGGGCAATCAGCCCCAGCATTTT; cdr3_aa: CASSVTEGNQPQHF
clone_size: -; j_call: TRBJ2-2; d_call: -; v_call: TRBV2; cdr3_nt: TGTGCCAGTGCTTCGGGCCCCCTTGAAGGGGAGCTGTTTTTT; cdr3_aa: CASASGPLEGELFF
clone_size: -; j_call: TRBJ2-7; d_call: -; v_call: TRBV29-1; cdr3_nt: TGCGGGATACAGGGCCTCAACTACGAGCAGTACTTC; cdr3_aa: CGIQGLNYEQYF
clone_size: -; j_call: TRBJ1-2; d_call: -; v_call: TRBV28; cdr3_nt: TGTGCCAGCAGTCGAAGGGGGGGCGCGGACGTCTACACCTTC; cdr3_aa: CASSRRGGADVYTF
clone_size: -; j_call: TRBJ2-1; d_call: -; v_call: TRBV30; cdr3_nt: TGTGCCTGGAGTGAGCCGGGACCGGGGCGCTACAATGAGCAGTTCTTC; cdr3_aa: CAWSEPGPGRYNEQFF
clone_size: -; j_call: TRBJ2-2; d_call: -; v_call: TRBV4-1; cdr3_nt: TGCGCCAGCAGCCAAGATCCCCGGAGCCGGGCGGGCGGGGAGCTGTTTTTT; cdr3_aa: CASSQDPRSRAGGELFF
clone_size: -; j_call: TRBJ2-1; d_call: TRBD1; v_call: TRBV12-3/TRBV12-4; cdr3_nt: TGTGCCAGCAGTTCCCTTAGGGGGCTTTACAATGAGCAGTTCTTC; cdr3_aa: CASSSLRGLYNEQFF
clone_size: -; j_call: TRBJ2-7; d_call: -; v_call: TRBV29-1; cdr3_nt: TGCAGCGTTGAAAGTACATCGGCCTCCGAGCAGTACTTC; cdr3_aa: CSVESTSASEQYF
clone_size: -; j_call: TRBJ2-2; d_call: -; v_call: TRBV27; cdr3_nt: TGTGCCAGCAGTTTAGATGAGGGGTCCAACACCGGGGAGCTGTTTTTT; cdr3_aa: CASSLDEGSNTGELFF
clone_size: -; j_call: TRBJ1-2; d_call: TRBD1; v_call: TRBV20-1; cdr3_nt: TGCAGTGCTAGAGAACAGGGGGGGGTCGGCTACACCTTC; cdr3_aa: CSAREQGGVGYTF
clone_size: -; j_call: TRBJ2-7; d_call: TRBD2; v_call: TRBV20-1; cdr3_nt: TGCAGTGCTAGTGGATTTAGCCCTAGCGGGTTCCGTCCTTACTACGAGCAGTACTTC; cdr3_aa: CSASGFSPSGFRPYYEQYF
clone_size: -; j_call: TRBJ2-4; d_call: -; v_call: TRBV20-1; cdr3_nt: TGCAGTGCTAGAGTGGGGGGAGCCAAAAACATTCAGTACTTC; cdr3_aa: CSARVGGAKNIQYF
clone_size: few; j_call: TRBJ1-5; d_call: TRBD1; v_call: TRBV20-1; cdr3_nt: TGCAGTGCTAGCATCGGGACAGCCTCTTCTTTTCTCTTGGGTCAGCCCCAGCATTTT; cdr3_aa: CSASIGTASSFLLGQPQHF
clone_size: -; j_call: TRBJ1-2; d_call: -; v_call: TRBV5-1; cdr3_nt: TGCGCCAGCAGCGCGACGAGGACAGTCTATGGCTACACCTTC; cdr3_aa: CASSATRTVYGYTF
clone_size: few; j_call: TRBJ2-1; d_call: -; v_call: TRBV15; cdr3_nt: TGTGCCGCGGCCGGGGCTAGCGTTTCCTACAATGAGCAGTTCTTC; cdr3_aa: CAAAGASVSYNEQFF
clone_size: few; j_call: TRBJ1-1; d_call: TRBD1; v_call: TRBV4-2; cdr3_nt: TGTGCCAGCAGCCCCGGACAGGGTTCCACTGAAGCTTTCTTT; cdr3_aa: CASSPGQGSTEAFF
clone_size: many; j_call: TRBJ2-5; d_call: TRBD2; v_call: TRBV29-1; cdr3_nt: TGCAGCGTTGATCTAGCGGGAGAGACCCAGTACTTC; cdr3_aa: CSVDLAGETQYF
clone_size: few; j_call: TRBJ1-1; d_call: -; v_call: TRBV9; cdr3_nt: TGTGCCAGCAGCCCTTATCCGGGGAACACTGAAGCTTTCTTT; cdr3_aa: CASSPYPGNTEAFF
clone_size: many; j_call: TRBJ1-5; d_call: TRBD1; v_call: TRBV9; cdr3_nt: TGTGCCAGCAGCCCCGAGACAGGGATCAATCAGCCCCAGCATTTT; cdr3_aa: CASSPETGINQPQHF
clone_size: -; j_call: TRBJ2-7; d_call: -; v_call: TRBV12-3/TRBV12-4; cdr3_nt: TGTGCCAGCAGTTTATACGGGGCAGCCTACGAGCAGTACTTC; cdr3_aa: CASSLYGAAYEQYF
clone_size: few; j_call: TRBJ1-5; d_call: -; v_call: TRBV20-1; cdr3_nt: TGCAGTGCTAGAACAGGAGTCGACCAGCCCCAGCATTTT; cdr3_aa: CSARTGVDQPQHF
clone_size: -; j_call: TRBJ1-6; d_call: -; v_call: TRBV7-2; cdr3_nt: TGTGCCAGCAGCTTAAGGAACTCACCCCTCCACTTT; cdr3_aa: CASSLRNSPLHF
clone_size: -; j_call: TRBJ2-7; d_call: -; v_call: TRBV5-1; cdr3_nt: TGCGCCAGCAGCTTGGAGACCCGGGACGGGGGACACGAGCAGTACTTC; cdr3_aa: CASSLETRDGGHEQYF
clone_size: many; j_call: TRBJ2-2; d_call: -; v_call: TRBV12-3/TRBV12-4; cdr3_nt: TGTGCCACAGCCGAAGGACAATACTTTTACACCGGGGAGCTGTTTTTT; cdr3_aa: CATAEGQYFYTGELFF
clone_size: -; j_call: TRBJ2-2; d_call: TRBD2; v_call: TRBV6-5; cdr3_nt: TGTGCCAGCAGTTACCTCCGGACTAGCGGAGCCGGGGAGCTGTTTTTT; cdr3_aa: CASSYLRTSGAGELFF
clone_size: few; j_call: TRBJ2-5; d_call: -; v_call: TRBV2; cdr3_nt: TGTGCCAGCAGCGTAACTCCGGGACTCATCGACCAAGAGACCCAGTACTTC; cdr3_aa: CASSVTPGLIDQETQYF
clone_size: few; j_call: TRBJ2-5; d_call: -; v_call: TRBV5-1; cdr3_nt: TGCGCCAGCAGCTTGGGTTCAGGGGGGCAAGAGACCCAGTACTTC; cdr3_aa: CASSLGSGGQETQYF
clone_size: many; j_call: TRBJ2-1; d_call: TRBD1; v_call: TRBV4-2; cdr3_nt: TGTGCCAGCAGCCCAGACAGGGCCGGTGAGCAGTTCTTC; cdr3_aa: CASSPDRAGEQFF
clone_size: many; j_call: TRBJ2-5; d_call: -; v_call: TRBV4-2; cdr3_nt: TGTGCCAGCAGCCAAGAGGGGGGGCGGGAAGAGACCCAGTACTTC; cdr3_aa: CASSQEGGREETQYF
clone_size: few; j_call: TRBJ2-7; d_call: -; v_call: TRBV4-3; cdr3_nt: TGCGCCAGCAGCGGAAAACTAGAGGAAGAGCAGTACTTC; cdr3_aa: CASSGKLEEEQYF
clone_size: -; j_call: TRBJ1-6; d_call: -; v_call: TRBV6-1; cdr3_nt: TGTGCCAGCAGTGTCTACAGGGCTAATTCACCCCTCCACTTT; cdr3_aa: CASSVYRANSPLHF
clone_size: few; j_call: TRBJ1-1; d_call: -; v_call: TRBV5-1; cdr3_nt: TGCGCCAGCAGCTTTGACAGTGCGAACACTGAAGCTTTCTTT; cdr3_aa: CASSFDSANTEAFF
clone_size: few; j_call: TRBJ1-1; d_call: TRBD1; v_call: TRBV11-3; cdr3_nt: TGTGCCAGCAGCTCGCGGGACAGGGGTCGCACTGAAGCTTTCTTT; cdr3_aa: CASSSRDRGRTEAFF
clone_size: -; j_call: TRBJ1-4; d_call: -; v_call: TRBV14; cdr3_nt: TGTGCCAGCAGCCGCCACCCGAATGAAAAACTGTTTTTT; cdr3_aa: CASSRHPNEKLFF
clone_size: -; j_call: TRBJ2-1; d_call: TRBD1; v_call: TRBV5-8; cdr3_nt: TGTGCCAGCCAGCGACAGGGGGCGCGGAATGAGCAGTTCTTC; cdr3_aa: CASQRQGARNEQFF
clone_size: few; j_call: TRBJ2-1; d_call: -; v_call: TRBV7-9; cdr3_nt: TGTGCCAGCAGCTGGGGCGTGGTGGGGTCCTACAATGAGCAGTTCTTC; cdr3_aa: CASSWGVVGSYNEQFF
clone_size: many; j_call: TRBJ2-7; d_call: -; v_call: TRBV15; cdr3_nt: TGTGCCACCAGCAGACAGGGATACGAGCAGTACTTC; cdr3_aa: CATSRQGYEQYF
clone_size: once; j_call: TRBJ2-5; d_call: -; v_call: TRBV7-2; cdr3_nt: TGTGCCAGCAGCTACAGGTCCCCTGGGCAGACCCAGTACTTC; cdr3_aa: CASSYRSPGQTQYF
clone_size: -; j_call: TRBJ2-5; d_call: TRBD2; v_call: TRBV4-1; cdr3_nt: TGCGCCAGCAGCCATGTACTAGCGGGGGCACAAGAGACCCAGTACTTC; cdr3_aa: CASSHVLAGAQETQYF
clone_size: -; j_call: TRBJ1-1; d_call: TRBD1; v_call: TRBV28; cdr3_nt: TGTGCCAGCAGCTCATGGGGACAGGAGACTGAAGCTTTGTTT; cdr3_aa: CASSSWGQETEALF
clone_size: -; j_call: TRBJ2-7; d_call: TRBD2; v_call: TRBV29-1; cdr3_nt: TGCAGCGTTTTAGCGGGAGCCTCCTACGAGCAGTACTTC; cdr3_aa: CSVLAGASYEQYF
clone_size: -; j_call: TRBJ2-4; d_call: TRBD2; v_call: TRBV20-1; cdr3_nt: TGCAGTGCTAGGGGGACTAGCGGGGGGAACACAGCCAAAAACATTCAGTACTTC; cdr3_aa: CSARGTSGGNTAKNIQYF
clone_size: -; j_call: TRBJ2-7; d_call: TRBD1; v_call: TRBV27; cdr3_nt: TGTGCCAGCAGTTTAAGGGGGCAGAACGAGCAGTACTTC; cdr3_aa: CASSLRGQNEQYF
clone_size: -; j_call: TRBJ2-7; d_call: TRBD2; v_call: TRBV15; cdr3_nt: TGTGCCACCTGGGGGGGAGGCCCCCGGGAGCAGTACTTC; cdr3_aa: CATWGGGPREQYF
clone_size: few; j_call: TRBJ2-1; d_call: -; v_call: TRBV11-2; cdr3_nt: TGTGCCAGCAGCTTAGCGGGACACCACAATGAGCAGTTCTTC; cdr3_aa: CASSLAGHHNEQFF
clone_size: -; j_call: TRBJ2-2; d_call: TRBD2; v_call: TRBV11-2; cdr3_nt: TGTGCCAGCACCGCACTACCTAGCGGGAGAGCCGGGGAGCTGTTTTTT; cdr3_aa: CASTALPSGRAGELFF
clone_size: many; j_call: TRBJ2-7; d_call: -; v_call: TRBV4-3; cdr3_nt: TGCGCCAGCAGCCAAGAGAAGGGGACACGGGGAACCTACGAGCAGTACTTC; cdr3_aa: CASSQEKGTRGTYEQYF
clone_size: few; j_call: TRBJ2-7; d_call: TRBD2; v_call: TRBV19; cdr3_nt: TGTGCCAGTAGCCTACTAGCGGCAAGCTCCTACGAGCAGTACTTC; cdr3_aa: CASSLLAASSYEQYF